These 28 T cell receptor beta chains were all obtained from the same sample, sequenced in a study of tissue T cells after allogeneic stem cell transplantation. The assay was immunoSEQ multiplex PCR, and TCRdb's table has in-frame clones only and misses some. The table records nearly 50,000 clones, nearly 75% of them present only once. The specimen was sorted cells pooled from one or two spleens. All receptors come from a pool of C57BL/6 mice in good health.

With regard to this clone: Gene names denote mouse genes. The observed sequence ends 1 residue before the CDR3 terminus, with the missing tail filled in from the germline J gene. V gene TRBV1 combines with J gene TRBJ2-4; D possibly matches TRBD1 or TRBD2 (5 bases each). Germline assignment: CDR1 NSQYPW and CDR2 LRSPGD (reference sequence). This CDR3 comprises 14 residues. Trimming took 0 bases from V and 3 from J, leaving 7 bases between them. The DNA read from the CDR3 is TGCACCTGCAGTGCAGATAGGGACCAAAACACCTTGTAC. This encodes CTCSADRDQNTLY. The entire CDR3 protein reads CTCSADRDQNTLYF.

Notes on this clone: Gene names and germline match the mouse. This chain's CDR3 is CASSGRDTANSDYTF. Partial CDR3 DNA: TGTGCCAGCAGTGGCCGGGACACTGCAAACTCCGACTACACC. V usage is TRBV19 and J usage is TRBJ1-2; TRBD1 is a possible D gene (6 bases). The DNA ends 1 residue before the CDR3 does, and the rest of the CDR3 is filled in from the germline J gene. CDR3 length: 15 residues. V lost 4 bases, J lost 0 bases, and 13 bases lay in between. Germline CDR1 and CDR2: FNHDT and SITEND (reference sequence).

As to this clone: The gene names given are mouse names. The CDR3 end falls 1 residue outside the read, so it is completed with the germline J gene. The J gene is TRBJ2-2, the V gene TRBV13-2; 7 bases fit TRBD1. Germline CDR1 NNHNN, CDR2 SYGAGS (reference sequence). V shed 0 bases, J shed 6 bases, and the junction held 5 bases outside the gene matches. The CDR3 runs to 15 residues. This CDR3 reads CASGDAAGGPGQLYF. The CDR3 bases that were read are TGTGCCAGCGGTGATGCAGCAGGGGGACCCGGGCAGCTCTAC.

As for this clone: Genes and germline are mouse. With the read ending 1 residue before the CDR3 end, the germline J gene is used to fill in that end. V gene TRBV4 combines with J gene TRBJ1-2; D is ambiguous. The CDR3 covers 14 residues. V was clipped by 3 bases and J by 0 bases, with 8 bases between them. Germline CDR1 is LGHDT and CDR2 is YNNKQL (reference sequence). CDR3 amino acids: CASSYGSANSDYTF. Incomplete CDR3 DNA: TGTGCCAGCAGCTATGGAAGTGCAAACTCCGACTACACC.

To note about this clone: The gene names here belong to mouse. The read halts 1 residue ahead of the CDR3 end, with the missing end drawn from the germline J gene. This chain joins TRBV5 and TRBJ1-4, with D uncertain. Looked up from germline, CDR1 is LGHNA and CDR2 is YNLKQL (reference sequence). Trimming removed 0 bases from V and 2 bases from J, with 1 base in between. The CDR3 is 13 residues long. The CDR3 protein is CASSQESNERLFF. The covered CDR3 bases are TGTGCCAGCAGCCAAGAATCCAACGAAAGATTATTT.

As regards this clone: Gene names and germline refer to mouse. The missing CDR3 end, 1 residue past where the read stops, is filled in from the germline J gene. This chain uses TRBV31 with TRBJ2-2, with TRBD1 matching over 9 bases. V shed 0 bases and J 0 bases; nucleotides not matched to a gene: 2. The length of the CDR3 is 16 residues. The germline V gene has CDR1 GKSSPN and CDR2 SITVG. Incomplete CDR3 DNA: TGTGCCTGGAGTCTAGGGACAGGGTCAAACACCGGGCAGCTCTAC. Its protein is CAWSLGTGSNTGQLY. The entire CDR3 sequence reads CAWSLGTGSNTGQLYF.

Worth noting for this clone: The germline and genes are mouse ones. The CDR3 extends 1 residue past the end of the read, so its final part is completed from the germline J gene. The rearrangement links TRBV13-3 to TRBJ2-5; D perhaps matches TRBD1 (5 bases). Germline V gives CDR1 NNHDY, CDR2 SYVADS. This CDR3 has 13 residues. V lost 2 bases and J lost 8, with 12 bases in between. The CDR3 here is CASSDREGGTQYF. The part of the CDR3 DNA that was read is TGTGCCAGCAGTGACAGGGAAGGAGGCACCCAGTAC.

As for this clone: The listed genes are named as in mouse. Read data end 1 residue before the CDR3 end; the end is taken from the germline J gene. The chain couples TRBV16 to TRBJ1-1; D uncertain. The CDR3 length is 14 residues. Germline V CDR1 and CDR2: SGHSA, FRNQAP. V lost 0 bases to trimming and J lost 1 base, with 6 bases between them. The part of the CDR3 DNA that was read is TGTGCAAGCAGCTTAGACGGGAAAAACACAGAAGTCTTC. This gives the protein CASSLDGKNTEVF. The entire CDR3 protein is CASSLDGKNTEVFF.

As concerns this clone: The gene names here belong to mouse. CDR3: CASSSGWGEDTQYF. The part of the CDR3 DNA that was read is TGTGCTAGCAGTTCCGGCTGGGGGGAAGACACCCAGTAC. The V and J genes are TRBV29 and TRBJ2-5; TRBD2 matches 8 bases. The read ends 1 residue shy of where the CDR3 ends; the end is completed using the germline J gene. The length of the CDR3 is 14 residues. The V and J ends lost 4 bases and 4 bases, in that order; junction bases with no gene match: 4. Germline V gene lookup returns CDR1 MSHET and CDR2 SYDVDS. The complete variable domain, with remaining parts taken from reference TRBV29 and TRBJ2-5, reads DMKVTQMPRYLIKRMGENVLLECGQDMSHETMYWYRQDPGLGLQLIYISYDVDSNSEGDIPKGYRVSRKKREHFSLILDSAKTNQTSVYFCASSSGWGEDTQYFGPGTRLLVL.

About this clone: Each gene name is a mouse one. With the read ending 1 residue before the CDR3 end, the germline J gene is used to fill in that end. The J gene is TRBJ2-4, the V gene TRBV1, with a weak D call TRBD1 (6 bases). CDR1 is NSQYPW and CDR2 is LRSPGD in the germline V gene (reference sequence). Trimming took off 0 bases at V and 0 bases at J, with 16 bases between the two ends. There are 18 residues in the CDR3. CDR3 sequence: CTCSADLQGRDSQNTLYF. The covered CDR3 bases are TGCACCTGCAGTGCAGATCTGCAGGGGAGGGATAGTCAAAACACCTTGTAC.

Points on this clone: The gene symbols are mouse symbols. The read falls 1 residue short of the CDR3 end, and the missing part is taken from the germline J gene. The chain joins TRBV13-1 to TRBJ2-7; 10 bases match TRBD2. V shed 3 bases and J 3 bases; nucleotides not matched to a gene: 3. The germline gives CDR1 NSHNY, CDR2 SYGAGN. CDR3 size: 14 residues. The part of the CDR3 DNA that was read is TGTGCCAGCAGTGTGAGGACTGGGGGCTATGAACAGTAC. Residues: CASSVRTGGYEQY. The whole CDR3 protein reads CASSVRTGGYEQYF.

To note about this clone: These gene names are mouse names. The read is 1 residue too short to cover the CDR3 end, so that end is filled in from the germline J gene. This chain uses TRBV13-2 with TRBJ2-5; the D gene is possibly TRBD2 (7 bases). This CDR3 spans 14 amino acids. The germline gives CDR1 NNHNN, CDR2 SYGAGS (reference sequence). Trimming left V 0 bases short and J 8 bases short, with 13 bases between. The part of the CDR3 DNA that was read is TGTGCCAGCGGTGATGGGGGGGCGCGAGCCACCCAGTAC. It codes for CASGDGGARATQY. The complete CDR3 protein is CASGDGGARATQYF.

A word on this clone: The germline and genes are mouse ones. The sequenced part of the CDR3 DNA is TGTGCCAGCACTCAGGGGGCGCTCGGAAATACGCTCTAT. Translating gives CASTQGALGNTLY. The full CDR3 sequence reads CASTQGALGNTLYF. The J gene is TRBJ1-3, the V gene TRBV24; TRBD1 agrees at 8 bases. With the read ending 1 residue before the CDR3 end, the germline J gene is used to fill in that end. This CDR3 has 14 residues. Germline V gives CDR1 KGHTA, CDR2 FRNEEI. J gave up 4 bases and V 7 bases, and 6 bases lay outside the gene matches.

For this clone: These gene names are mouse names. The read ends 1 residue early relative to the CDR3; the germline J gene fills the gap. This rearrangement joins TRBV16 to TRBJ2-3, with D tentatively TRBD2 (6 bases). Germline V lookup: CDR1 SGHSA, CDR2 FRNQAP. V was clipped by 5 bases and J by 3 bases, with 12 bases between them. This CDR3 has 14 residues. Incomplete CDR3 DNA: TGTGCAAGCAGCGTGACTGGTGAGGCAGAAACGCTGTAT. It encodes CASSVTGEAETLY. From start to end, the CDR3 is CASSVTGEAETLYF.

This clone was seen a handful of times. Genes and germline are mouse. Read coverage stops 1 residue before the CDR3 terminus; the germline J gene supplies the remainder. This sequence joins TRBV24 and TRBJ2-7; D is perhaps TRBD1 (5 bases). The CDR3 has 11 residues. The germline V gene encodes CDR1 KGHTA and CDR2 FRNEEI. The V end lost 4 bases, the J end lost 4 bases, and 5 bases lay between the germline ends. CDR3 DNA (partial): TGTGCCAGCAGTCAGGGGTATGAACAGTAC. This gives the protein CASSQGYEQY. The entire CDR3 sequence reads CASSQGYEQYF.

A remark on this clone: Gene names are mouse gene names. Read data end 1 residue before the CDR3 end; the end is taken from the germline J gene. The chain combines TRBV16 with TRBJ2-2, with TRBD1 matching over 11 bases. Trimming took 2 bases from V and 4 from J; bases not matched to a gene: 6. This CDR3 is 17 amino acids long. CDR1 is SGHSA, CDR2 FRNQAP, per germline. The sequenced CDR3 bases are TGTGCAAGCAGCTTATCCGGGACAGGGGGGAGCACCGGGCAGCTCTAC. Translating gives CASSLSGTGGSTGQLY. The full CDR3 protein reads CASSLSGTGGSTGQLYF.

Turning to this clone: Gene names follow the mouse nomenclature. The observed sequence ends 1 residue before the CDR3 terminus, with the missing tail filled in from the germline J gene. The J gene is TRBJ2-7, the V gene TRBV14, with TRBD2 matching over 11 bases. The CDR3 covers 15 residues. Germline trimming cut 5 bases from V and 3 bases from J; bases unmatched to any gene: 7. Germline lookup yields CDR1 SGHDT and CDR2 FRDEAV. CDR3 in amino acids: CASSPDWGANYEQYF. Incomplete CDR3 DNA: TGTGCCAGCAGCCCGGACTGGGGGGCAAACTATGAACAGTAC.

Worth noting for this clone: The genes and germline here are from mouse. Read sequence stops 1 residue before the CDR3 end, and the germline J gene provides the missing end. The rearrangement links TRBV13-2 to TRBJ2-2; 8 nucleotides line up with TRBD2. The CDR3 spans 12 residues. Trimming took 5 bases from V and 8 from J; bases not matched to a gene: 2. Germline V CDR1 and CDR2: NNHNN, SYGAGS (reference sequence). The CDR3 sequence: CASGTGEGQLYF. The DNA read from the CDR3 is TGTGCCAGCGGGACTGGGGAAGGGCAGCTCTAC.

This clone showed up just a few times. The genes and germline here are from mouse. The CDR3 is CASGRDSGREQYF. CDR3 bases read: TGTGCCAGCGGTCGGGACTCGGGGAGGGAACAGTAC. The chain links TRBV13-2 to TRBJ2-7; possibly TRBD2 for D (6 bases). With the read ending 1 residue before the CDR3 end, the germline J gene is used to fill in that end. V dropped 4 bases and J dropped 7 bases, with 15 bases sitting between them. Per germline, CDR1 NNHNN and CDR2 SYGAGS (reference sequence). The CDR3 contains 13 residues.

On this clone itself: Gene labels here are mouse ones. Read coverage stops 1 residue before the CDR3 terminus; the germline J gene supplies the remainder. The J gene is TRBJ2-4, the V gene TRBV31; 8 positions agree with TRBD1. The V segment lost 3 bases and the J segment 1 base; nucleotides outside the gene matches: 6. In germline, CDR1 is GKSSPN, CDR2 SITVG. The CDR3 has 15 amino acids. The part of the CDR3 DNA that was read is TGTGCCTGGAGGCCCAGGGGGCAGCGTCAAAACACCTTGTAC. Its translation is CAWRPRGQRQNTLY. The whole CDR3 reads CAWRPRGQRQNTLYF.

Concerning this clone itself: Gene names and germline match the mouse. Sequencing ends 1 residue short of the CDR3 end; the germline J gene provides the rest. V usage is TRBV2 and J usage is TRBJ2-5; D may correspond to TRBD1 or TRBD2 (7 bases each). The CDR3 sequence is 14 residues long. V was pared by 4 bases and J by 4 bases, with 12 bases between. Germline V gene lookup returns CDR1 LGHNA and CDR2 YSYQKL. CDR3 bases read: TGTGCCAGCAGCCCAGGGGGGACTGAAGACACCCAGTAC. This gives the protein CASSPGGTEDTQY. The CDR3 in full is CASSPGGTEDTQYF.

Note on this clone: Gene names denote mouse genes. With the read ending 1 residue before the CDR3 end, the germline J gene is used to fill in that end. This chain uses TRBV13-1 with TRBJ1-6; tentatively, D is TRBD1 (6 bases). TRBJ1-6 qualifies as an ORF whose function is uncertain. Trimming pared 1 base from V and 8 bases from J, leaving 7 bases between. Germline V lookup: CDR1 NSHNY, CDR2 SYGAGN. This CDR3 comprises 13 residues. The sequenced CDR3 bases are TGTGCCAGCAGTGATTGGACAGATTCGCCCCTCTAC. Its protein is CASSDWTDSPLY. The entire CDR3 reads CASSDWTDSPLYF.

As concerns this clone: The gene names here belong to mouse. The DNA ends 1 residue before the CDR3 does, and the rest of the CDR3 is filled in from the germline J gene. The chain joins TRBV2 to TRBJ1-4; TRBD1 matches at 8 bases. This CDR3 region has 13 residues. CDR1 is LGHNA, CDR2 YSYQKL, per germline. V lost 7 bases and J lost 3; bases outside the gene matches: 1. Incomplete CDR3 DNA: TGTGCCAGCAAGGGACAGGCCAACGAAAGATTATTT. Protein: CASKGQANERLF. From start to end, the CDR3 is CASKGQANERLFF.

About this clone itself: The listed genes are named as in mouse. The sequenced CDR3 bases are TGTGCCAGCTCTCCCGACAATCAAAACACCTTGTAC. It yields the protein CASSPDNQNTLY. The whole CDR3 region reads CASSPDNQNTLYF. The J gene is TRBJ2-4, the V gene TRBV12-1; D is unclear. Read sequence stops 1 residue before the CDR3 end, and the germline J gene provides the missing end. Germline V gene data show CDR1 as SGHSN and CDR2 as HYEKVE. This CDR3 spans 13 amino acids. V lost 2 bases to trimming and J lost 2 bases, with 7 bases between them.

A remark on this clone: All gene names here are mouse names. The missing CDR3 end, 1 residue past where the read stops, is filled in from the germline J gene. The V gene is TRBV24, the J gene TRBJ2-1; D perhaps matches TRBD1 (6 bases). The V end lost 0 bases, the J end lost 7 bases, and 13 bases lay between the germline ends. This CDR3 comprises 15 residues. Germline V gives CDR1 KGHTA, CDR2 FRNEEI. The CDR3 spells CASSLYKQGGAEQFF. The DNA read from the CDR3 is TGTGCCAGCAGTCTGTATAAACAGGGAGGAGCTGAGCAGTTC.

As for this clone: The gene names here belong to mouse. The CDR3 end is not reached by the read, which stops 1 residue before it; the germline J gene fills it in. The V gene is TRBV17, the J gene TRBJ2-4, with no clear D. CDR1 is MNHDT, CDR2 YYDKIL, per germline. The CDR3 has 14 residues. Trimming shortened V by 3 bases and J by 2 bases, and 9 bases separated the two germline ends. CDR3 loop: CASSRAGDQNTLYF. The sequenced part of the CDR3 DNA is TGTGCTAGCAGTAGGGCCGGGGATCAAAACACCTTGTAC.

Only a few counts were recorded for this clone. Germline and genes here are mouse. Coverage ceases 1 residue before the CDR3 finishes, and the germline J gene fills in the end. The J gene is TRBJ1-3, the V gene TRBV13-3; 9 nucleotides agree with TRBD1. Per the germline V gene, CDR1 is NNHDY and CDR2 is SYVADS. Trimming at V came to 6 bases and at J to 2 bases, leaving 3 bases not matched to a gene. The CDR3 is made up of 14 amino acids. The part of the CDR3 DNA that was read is TGTGCCAGCAAGGGGACAGGGACTGGAAATACGCTCTAT. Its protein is CASKGTGTGNTLY. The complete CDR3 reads CASKGTGTGNTLYF.

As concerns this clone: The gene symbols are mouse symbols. CDR3 region: CASSPDRGSYNSPLYF. CDR3 DNA (partial): TGTGCCAGCAGCCCGGACAGGGGTTCCTATAATTCGCCCCTCTAC. V gene TRBV5 combines with J gene TRBJ1-6; 9 nucleotides align to TRBD1. The CDR3 goes on 1 residue after the read ends, and that part is filled in from the germline J gene. TRBJ1-6 is identified as an open reading frame with a role that is uncertain. Germline assignment: CDR1 LGHNA and CDR2 YNLKQL (reference sequence). V was pared by 4 bases and J by 0 bases, with 1 base of the junction left unmatched. This CDR3 has 16 residues.